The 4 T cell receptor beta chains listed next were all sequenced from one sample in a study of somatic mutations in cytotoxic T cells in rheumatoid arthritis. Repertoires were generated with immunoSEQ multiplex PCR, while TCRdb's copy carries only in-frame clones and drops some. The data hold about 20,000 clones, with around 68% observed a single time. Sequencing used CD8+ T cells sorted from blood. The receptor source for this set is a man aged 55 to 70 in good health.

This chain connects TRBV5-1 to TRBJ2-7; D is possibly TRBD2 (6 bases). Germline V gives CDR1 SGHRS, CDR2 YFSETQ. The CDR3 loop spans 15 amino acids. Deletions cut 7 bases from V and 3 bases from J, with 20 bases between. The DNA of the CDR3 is TGCGCCAGCTCGGAGGACCGGGACTTCCGCTACGAGCAGTACTTC. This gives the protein CASSEDRDFRYEQYF.

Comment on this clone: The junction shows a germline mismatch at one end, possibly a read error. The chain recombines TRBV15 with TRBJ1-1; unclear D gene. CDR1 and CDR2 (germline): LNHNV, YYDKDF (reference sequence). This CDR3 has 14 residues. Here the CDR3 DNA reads TGTGCCGCCAGCAGTAGTAAATTGCTGACTGAAGCTTTCTTT. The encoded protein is CAASSSKLLTEAFF.

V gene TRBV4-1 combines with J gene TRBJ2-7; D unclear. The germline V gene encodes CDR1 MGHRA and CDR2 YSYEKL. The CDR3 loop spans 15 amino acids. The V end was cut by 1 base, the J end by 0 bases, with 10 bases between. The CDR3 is CASSQVGASSYEQYF. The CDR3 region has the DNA TGCGCCAGCAGCCAAGTTGGAGCGAGCTCCTACGAGCAGTACTTC.

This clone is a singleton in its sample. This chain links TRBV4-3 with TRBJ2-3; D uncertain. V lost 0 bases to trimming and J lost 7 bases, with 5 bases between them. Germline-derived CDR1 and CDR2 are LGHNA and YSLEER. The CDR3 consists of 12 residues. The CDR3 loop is CASSQDYYTQYF. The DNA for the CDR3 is TGCGCCAGCAGCCAAGACTACTATACGCAGTATTTT.